This is a list of T cell receptor beta chains from one sample in a study of T cell repertoires in cytomegalovirus infection. TCRdb passed the reads through MiXCR, listing each CDR3 protein once. The table records a few hundred thousand distinct CDR3 sequences, 15% to 20% of them present only once. The sequencing sample was made of PBMCs. These receptors all stem from a human donor in good health (CMV status not recorded). Some clones in this sample may be carry-over from other donors' samples. Each CDR3 is given with its conserved first and last residue. The D gene is left open where the match is weak. Some rows have no size entry. The others give once, few or many, or a class for an expanded clone.

cdr3_nt cdr3_aa clone_size j_call v_call d_call
TGTGCCAGCAGCCGGCACAGCTACACCGGGGAGCTGTTTTTT CASSRHSYTGELFF . TRBJ2-2 TRBV5-6 .
TGTGCCAGCAGTTACTCGAACCAGGGGGCTAGATGGACTGAAGCTTTCTTT CASSYSNQGARWTEAFF . TRBJ1-1 TRBV6-5 TRBD1
TGTGCCAGCAGGCATACAGGTCAGCCCCAGCATTTT CASRHTGQPQHF . TRBJ1-5 TRBV6-2/TRBV6-3 .
TGTGCCAGCCGGACTAGCGGGGGGTCAGATACGCAGTATTTT CASRTSGGSDTQYF . TRBJ2-3 TRBV18 TRBD2
TGTGCCAGTAGTATAGACTCCGGGACAGGGGGGATCAATGAGCAGTTCTTC CASSIDSGTGGINEQFF many TRBJ2-1 TRBV19 TRBD1
TGTGCCAGGAGAGGGGGCAGCGGAGAGACCCAGTACTTC CARRGGSGETQYF few TRBJ2-5 TRBV28 TRBD1
TGCAGTGCTAGCGCCAAACCCACAGATACGCAGTATTTT CSASAKPTDTQYF . TRBJ2-3 TRBV20-1 .
TGTGCCAGCAGCTTAGGGTCCCTGGGCGGCGACGAGCAGTACTTC CASSLGSLGGDEQYF few TRBJ2-7 TRBV13 .
TGTGCCACGACCCAACAGTTGGTCTCCGGGGAGCTGTTTTTT CATTQQLVSGELFF few TRBJ2-2 TRBV19 .
TGTGCCAGCAGCTTAGGGACAGTTGCCCTCAATGAGCAGTTCTTC CASSLGTVALNEQFF many TRBJ2-1 TRBV7-9 .
TGTGCCAGCTCACCTCCGGGCAGGGCATACGAGCAGTACTTC CASSPPGRAYEQYF few TRBJ2-7 TRBV18 .
TGTGCCAGCACCGGGACAGGGATCCACGAGCAGTACTTC CASTGTGIHEQYF few TRBJ2-7 TRBV19 TRBD1
TGTGCCAGTCAGGGAGGCCACGAGCAGTACTTC CASQGGHEQYF once TRBJ2-7 TRBV28 .
TGTGCCAGCAGTTTATCCGGGACAAATACCTACAATGAGCAGTTCTTC CASSLSGTNTYNEQFF few TRBJ2-1 TRBV27 .
TGTGCCAGTAGTATGCTAGGACCTCCGCATTTT CASSMLGPPHF few TRBJ1-5 TRBV19 .
TGTGCCAGCAGTTACGAAGATCTGGGACTAGCGGGGGAACTGCTTGGCACCGGGGAGCTGTTTTTT CASSYEDLGLAGELLGTGELFF . TRBJ2-2 TRBV6-2/TRBV6-3 TRBD2
TGTGCCAGCAGCCCTATTGTGGGGTCCTACAATGAGCAGTTCTTC CASSPIVGSYNEQFF many TRBJ2-1 TRBV12-3/TRBV12-4 .
TGTGCCAGCAGTTTTGGGGCCGGTGGAAACACCATATATTTT CASSFGAGGNTIYF few TRBJ1-3 TRBV12-3/TRBV12-4 .
TGTGCCAGCAGCCTGGCCCATGGGAGCGGGGGATCCTACGAGCAGTACTTC CASSLAHGSGGSYEQYF many TRBJ2-7 TRBV11-2 TRBD2
TGTGCCAGCATTGGGGACGTTTTTTATCAGCCCCAGCATTTT CASIGDVFYQPQHF few TRBJ1-5 TRBV6-6 .
TGTGCCAGCAGTGACTCGGCCGGAGAGAATGAGCAGTTCTTC CASSDSAGENEQFF few TRBJ2-1 TRBV6-4 .
TGTGCCAGCAGCTTAGAGGCCAGAAACTATGGCTACACCTTC CASSLEARNYGYTF few TRBJ1-2 TRBV7-9 .
TGTGCCAGCAGCCTAGGGGGACAGGGAAATGAAAAACTGTTTTTT CASSLGGQGNEKLFF many TRBJ1-4 TRBV7-2 TRBD1
TGTGCCAGCACCCCACTGGGGAAGGACACTGAAGCTTTCTTT CASTPLGKDTEAFF few TRBJ1-1 TRBV12-3/TRBV12-4 .
TGTGCCAGCAGCGCTCATTCCTCTTCCGGGACAGGGAATCGGTATGGCTACACCTTC CASSAHSSSGTGNRYGYTF many TRBJ1-2 TRBV6-1 TRBD1
TGCAGCGTTACCAGTTGGGACTCGGGAACCGTCGGAGTAGGCTACACCTTC CSVTSWDSGTVGVGYTF . TRBJ1-2 TRBV29-1 .
TGCGCCAGCAGCGAAAGTATGAACACTGAAGCTTTCTTT CASSESMNTEAFF many TRBJ1-1 TRBV5-1 .
TGCAGTGCTAGGGGGGGGGCAGGGGGAAAGTCCGGGGAGCTGTTTTTT CSARGGAGGKSGELFF . TRBJ2-2 TRBV20-1 .
TGTGCCAGCAGCTTAGCCGGGGGAGGAAAAGAGACCCAGTACTTC CASSLAGGGKETQYF many TRBJ2-5 TRBV7-2 .
TGTGCCAGCAGCTCGGGACAGCACACCGGGGAGCTGTTTTTT CASSSGQHTGELFF many TRBJ2-2 TRBV7-2 TRBD1
TGCAGTGCGCATGGACAGGGGGCCTACGAGCAGTACTTC CSAHGQGAYEQYF few TRBJ2-7 TRBV20-1 TRBD1
TGTGCCAGCAACCCAGGGGTATCTACTGAAGCTTTCTTT CASNPGVSTEAFF . TRBJ1-1 TRBV25-1 .
TGTGCCAGCAGTGAATATGTTCGGGACGGGAACTATGGCTACACCTTC CASSEYVRDGNYGYTF . TRBJ1-2 TRBV25-1 .
TGTGCCAGCAGACCCACGACAGGGTACGAGCAGTACTTC CASRPTTGYEQYF . TRBJ2-7 TRBV2 TRBD1
TGTGCCATTTCCGCCCTCAGAGGACTGAGAAGCTATGGCTACACCTTC CAISALRGLRSYGYTF few TRBJ1-2 TRBV6-2/TRBV6-3 .
TGTGCCACCAGTCAACAGGGGGCTTTGGAGACCCGGTACTTC CATSQQGALETRYF . TRBJ2-5 TRBV24-1 TRBD1
TGTGCCAGCAGCTTAAACGGCCTTACCTACAATGAGCAGTTCTTC CASSLNGLTYNEQFF . TRBJ2-1 TRBV7-3 .
TGTGCCAGCAGCGGACAGGGAGGGGAGACCCAGTACTTC CASSGQGGETQYF few TRBJ2-5 TRBV28 .
TGCAGCGCCTCTTATAGCCAGGCCGCCCTTGAGCAGTTCTTC CSASYSQAALEQFF . TRBJ2-1 TRBV29-1 .
TGTGCCAGCAGTTACTCCCCGACAGGGTACAATGAGCAGTTCTTC CASSYSPTGYNEQFF many TRBJ2-1 TRBV6-5 TRBD1
TGTGCCAGCAGCTTAGTGCGCAGGGGTAGACGTAGCACAGATACGCAGTATTTT CASSLVRRGRRSTDTQYF few TRBJ2-3 TRBV11-2 .
TGTGCCAGCAGCTTAATGGCGGGGGGGCCAGATACGCAGTATTTT CASSLMAGGPDTQYF many TRBJ2-3 TRBV7-2 TRBD2
TGTGCCAGCAGCTTAGAAGGCCGCACTGAGCAGTTCTTC CASSLEGRTEQFF many TRBJ2-1 TRBV11-2 .
TGTGCCAGCAGCTCCGGGACAGGGTCCTACAATGAGCAGTTCTTC CASSSGTGSYNEQFF many TRBJ2-1 TRBV7-2 TRBD1
TGTGCCAGTAGTTCCGACAGGGCTCGGAGGAACACTGAAGCTTTCTTT CASSSDRARRNTEAFF few TRBJ1-1 TRBV19 TRBD1
TGCAGTGCTAGACTTAGCTTCATCCTCCCCACAGATACGCAGTATTTT CSARLSFILPTDTQYF many TRBJ2-3 TRBV20-1 .
TGTGCCAGCAGCTCCCGGGACCTTCTGGAGGGCGGCTACACCTTC CASSSRDLLEGGYTF few TRBJ1-2 TRBV5-4 .
TGTGCCAGCAGTTTCCTAGACACAGATACGCAGTATTTT CASSFLDTDTQYF many TRBJ2-3 TRBV12-3/TRBV12-4 .
TGTGCCAGCAGTGACCAGGGACAGGGGTCCACAGATACGCAGTATTTT CASSDQGQGSTDTQYF . TRBJ2-3 TRBV6-1 TRBD1
TGTGCCAGCAGCCCAGACACAGGCGGGGGGACCCAGTACTTC CASSPDTGGGTQYF many TRBJ2-5 TRBV7-9 TRBD2
TGTGCCAGCAGTCCCGGGACAGGCTTGAGTGGCTACACCTTC CASSPGTGLSGYTF few TRBJ1-2 TRBV28 TRBD1
TGTGCCAGCAGCCAAGAGTCCTTCGGGGAAGCCAAAAACATTCAGTACTTC CASSQESFGEAKNIQYF few TRBJ2-4 TRBV4-2 .
TGTGCCAGCCGCCCGTCTGTCCATTACGAGCAGTACTTC CASRPSVHYEQYF few TRBJ2-7 TRBV28 .
TGCAGTGCCCACCCGGGAGCGGGGGCCACAGATACGCAGTATTTT CSAHPGAGATDTQYF . TRBJ2-3 TRBV20-1 TRBD2